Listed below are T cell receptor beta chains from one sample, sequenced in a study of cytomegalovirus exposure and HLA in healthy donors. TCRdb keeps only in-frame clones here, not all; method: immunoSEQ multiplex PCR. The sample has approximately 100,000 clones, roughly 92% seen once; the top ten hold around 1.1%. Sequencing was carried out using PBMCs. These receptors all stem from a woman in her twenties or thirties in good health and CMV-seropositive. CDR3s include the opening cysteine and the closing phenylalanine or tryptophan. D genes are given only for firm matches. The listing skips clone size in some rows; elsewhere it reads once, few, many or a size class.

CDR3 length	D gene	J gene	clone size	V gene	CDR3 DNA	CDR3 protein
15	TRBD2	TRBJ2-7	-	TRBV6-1	TGTGCCAGCAGATTACTAGCGGGGGACTCCTACGAGCAGTACTTC	CASRLLAGDSYEQYF
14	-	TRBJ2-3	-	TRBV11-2	TGTGCCAGCAGCTTAACTCTGGGCACAGATACGCAGTATTTT	CASSLTLGTDTQYF
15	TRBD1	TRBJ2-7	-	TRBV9	TGTGCCAGCAGCGCAGGGACAGGGGGCGAGCACCTGCAGTACTTC	CASSAGTGGEHLQYF
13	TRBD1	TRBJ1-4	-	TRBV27	TGTGCCAGCCGTAACAGGGGAGGTGAAAAACTGTTTTTT	CASRNRGGEKLFF
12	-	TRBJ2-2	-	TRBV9	TGTGCCAGCAGCGACATATCCGGGGAGCTGTTTTTT	CASSDISGELFF
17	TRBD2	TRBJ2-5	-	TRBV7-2	TGTGCCAGCAGCTTAGCCGGGACTAGCGCCCTCCAAGAGACCCAGTACTTC	CASSLAGTSALQETQYF
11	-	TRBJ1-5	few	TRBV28	TGTGCCAGCAGAGGGAGTCAGCCCCAGCATTTT	CASRGSQPQHF
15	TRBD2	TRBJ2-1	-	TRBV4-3	TGCGCCAGCAGCCAAAGGACTAGGAGGTACAATGAGCAGTTCTTC	CASSQRTRRYNEQFF
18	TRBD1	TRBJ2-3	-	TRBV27	TGTGCCAGCAGTCTAACTAAACTCCCGGGACAGGGTACAGATACGCAGTATTTT	CASSLTKLPGQGTDTQYF
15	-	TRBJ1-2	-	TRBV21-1	TGTGCCAGCAGCAAAGCTGGGACAGGGGTCCGTGGCTACACCTTC	CASSKAGTGVRGYTF